A selection of T cell receptor beta chains follows, all from one sample in a study of T cells in Graves' hyperthyroidism and ophthalmopathy. TCRdb ran MiXCR on the multiplex PCR reads and lists one entry per CDR3 protein. The table lists roughly 240,000 distinct CDR3 sequences, about 17% of them singletons. The sample was blood. The source of these receptors is a woman aged 18-35 years with Graves' ophthalmopathy. CDR3s include the opening cysteine and the closing phenylalanine or tryptophan.

J,V,CDR3
TRBJ1-2,TRBV20-1,CSARDPGYRYGYTF
TRBJ2-3,TRBV18,CASSPGSLATTDTQYF
TRBJ2-5,TRBV28,CASNPTVRTSGRAGTQYF
TRBJ2-7,TRBV15,CATSRDSSYEQYF
TRBJ1-2,TRBV19,CASSQSTGDYGYTF
TRBJ2-7,TRBV3-1,CASSQVLEGSYEQYF
TRBJ1-5,TRBV28,CASTTGGSQPQHF
TRBJ1-4,TRBV6-1,CASSDTEGEKLFF
TRBJ1-1,TRBV12-3/TRBV12-4,CASSYGQGVTEAFF
TRBJ2-7,TRBV6-1,CASRTGTGSNEQYF
TRBJ2-7,TRBV6-6,CASSYSGSSYEQYF
TRBJ2-1,TRBV6-2/TRBV6-3,CASSYGTYNEQFF
TRBJ2-1,TRBV20-1,CSATLTSGFNEQFF
TRBJ2-3,TRBV28,CASSYNRRSDTQYF
TRBJ2-1,TRBV4-2,CASSQDGGGAFNEQFF
TRBJ2-7,TRBV28,CASSSRAGGRVEQYF
TRBJ1-3,TRBV4-1,CASSLGPPGNTIYF
TRBJ1-1,TRBV28,CASSTPRNTEDMNTEAFF
TRBJ1-1,TRBV5-8,CASSRGTGEGTEAFF
TRBJ1-6,TRBV10-3,CAISPGDSPLHF
TRBJ2-1,TRBV28,CASSWSRTSGRYEQFF
TRBJ2-2,TRBV28,CASGTGERGTGELFF
TRBJ2-1,TRBV7-3,CASSLLGGSNEQFF
TRBJ1-3,TRBV3-1,CASSQGAGTGNTIYF
TRBJ2-7,TRBV27,CASSLDRRFTYEQYF
TRBJ1-6,TRBV28,CASSSEGFYNSPLHF
TRBJ2-3,TRBV19,CASSIRESGTDTQYF
TRBJ1-5,TRBV28,CASSSTGKQPQHF
TRBJ2-3,TRBV6-1,CASSATTSGRAADTQYF
TRBJ1-5,TRBV20-1,CSAETDSNQPQHF
TRBJ2-1,TRBV20-1,CSAKLSTSQYNEQFF